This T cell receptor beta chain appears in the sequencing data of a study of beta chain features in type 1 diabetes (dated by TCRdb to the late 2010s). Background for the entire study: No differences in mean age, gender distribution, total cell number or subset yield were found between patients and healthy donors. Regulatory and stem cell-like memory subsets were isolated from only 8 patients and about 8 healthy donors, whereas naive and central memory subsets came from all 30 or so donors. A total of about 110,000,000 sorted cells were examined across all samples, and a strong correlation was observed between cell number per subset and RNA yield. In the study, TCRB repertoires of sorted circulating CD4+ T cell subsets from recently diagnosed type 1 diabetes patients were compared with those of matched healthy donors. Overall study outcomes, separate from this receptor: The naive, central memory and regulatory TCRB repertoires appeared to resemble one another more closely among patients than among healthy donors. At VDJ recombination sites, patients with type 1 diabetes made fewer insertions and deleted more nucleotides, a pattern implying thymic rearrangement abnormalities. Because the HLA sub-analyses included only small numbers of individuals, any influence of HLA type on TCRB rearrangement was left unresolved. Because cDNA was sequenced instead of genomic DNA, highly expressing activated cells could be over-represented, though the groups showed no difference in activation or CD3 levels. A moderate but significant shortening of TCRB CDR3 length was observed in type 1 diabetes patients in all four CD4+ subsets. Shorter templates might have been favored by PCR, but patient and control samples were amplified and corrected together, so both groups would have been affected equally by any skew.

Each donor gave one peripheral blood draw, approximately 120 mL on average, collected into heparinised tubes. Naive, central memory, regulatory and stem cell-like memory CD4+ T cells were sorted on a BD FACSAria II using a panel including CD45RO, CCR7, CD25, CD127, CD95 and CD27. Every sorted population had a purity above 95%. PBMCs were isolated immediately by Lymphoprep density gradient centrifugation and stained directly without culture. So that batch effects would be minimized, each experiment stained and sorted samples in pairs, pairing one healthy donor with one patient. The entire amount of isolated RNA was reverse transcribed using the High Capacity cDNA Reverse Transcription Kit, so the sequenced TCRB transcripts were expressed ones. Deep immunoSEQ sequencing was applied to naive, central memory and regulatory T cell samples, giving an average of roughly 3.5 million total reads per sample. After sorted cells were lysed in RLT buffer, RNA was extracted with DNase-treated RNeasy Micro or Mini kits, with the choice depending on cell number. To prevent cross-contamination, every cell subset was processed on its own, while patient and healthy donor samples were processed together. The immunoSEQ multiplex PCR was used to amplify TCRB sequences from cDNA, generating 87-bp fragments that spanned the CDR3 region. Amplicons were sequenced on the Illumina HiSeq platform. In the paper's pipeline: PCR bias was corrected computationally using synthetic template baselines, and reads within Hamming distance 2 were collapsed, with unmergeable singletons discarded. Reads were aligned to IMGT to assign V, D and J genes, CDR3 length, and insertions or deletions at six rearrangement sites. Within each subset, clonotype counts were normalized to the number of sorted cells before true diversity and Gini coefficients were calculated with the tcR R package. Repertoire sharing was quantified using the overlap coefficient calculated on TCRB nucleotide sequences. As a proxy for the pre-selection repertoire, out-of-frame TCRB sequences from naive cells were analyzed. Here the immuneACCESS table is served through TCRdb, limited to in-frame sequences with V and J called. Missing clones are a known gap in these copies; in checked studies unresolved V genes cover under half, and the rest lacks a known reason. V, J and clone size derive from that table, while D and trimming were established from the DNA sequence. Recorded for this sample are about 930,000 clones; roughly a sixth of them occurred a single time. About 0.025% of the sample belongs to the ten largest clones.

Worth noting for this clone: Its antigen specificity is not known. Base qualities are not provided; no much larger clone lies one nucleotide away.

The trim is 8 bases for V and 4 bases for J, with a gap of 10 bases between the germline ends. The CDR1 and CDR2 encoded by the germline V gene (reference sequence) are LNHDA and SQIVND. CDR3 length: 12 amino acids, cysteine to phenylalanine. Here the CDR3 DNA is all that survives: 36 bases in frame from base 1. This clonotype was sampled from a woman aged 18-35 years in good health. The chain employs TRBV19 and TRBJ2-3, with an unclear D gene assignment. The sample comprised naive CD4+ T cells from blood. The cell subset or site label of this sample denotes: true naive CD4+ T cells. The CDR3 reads CASGSTADTQYF. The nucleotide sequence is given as TGTGCCAGTGGTAGTACCGCAGATACGCAGTATTTT.